One sample yielded the 26 T cell receptor beta chains listed below, sequenced in a study of response to subunit inactivated influenza vaccine. One entry per CDR3 protein, called by TCRdb with MiXCR from the RT-PCR reads. In the table there are more than 600,000 distinct CDR3 sequences, approximately 18% of which are singletons. The specimen comprised PBMCs from blood, sampled around 5 days after vaccination. The receptors were gathered from a man in his forties or fifties who received an inactivated influenza vaccine.

The gene calls are TRBV7-2 and TRBJ2-7, with D perhaps matching TRBD1 (6 bases). Germline CDR1 is SGHTA and CDR2 is FQGNSA. V lost 5 bases and J lost 4, with 18 bases in between. The CDR3 consists of 15 residues. DNA for the CDR3: TGTGCCAGCAGCGTGACTGGGGGCCCGGCATACGAGCAGTACTTC. It encodes CASSVTGGPAYEQYF.

The genes are TRBV9 and TRBJ2-7; a possible D gene is TRBD2 (6 bases). V was trimmed by 3 bases and J by 0 bases, leaving 13 bases between them. The V gene's germline CDR1 is SGDLS and CDR2 YYNGEE. The CDR3 covers 15 residues. The CDR3 bases are TGTGCCAGCAGCGCGTCCGGGACTTTCTCCTACGAGCAGTACTTC. It encodes CASSASGTFSYEQYF.

The gene calls are TRBV18 and TRBJ2-7; D gene unclear. The V end was cut by 1 base, the J end by 4 bases, with 8 bases between. CDR3 length: 13 residues. Per germline, CDR1 KGHSH and CDR2 LQKENI. The chain's CDR3 is CASSPLSQYEQYF. The CDR3 coding sequence is TGTGCCAGCTCACCACTAAGCCAGTACGAGCAGTACTTC. The variable domain in full, with the rest retrieved from reference TRBV18 and TRBJ2-7, is NAGVMQNPRHLVRRRGQEARLRCSPMKGHSHVYWYRQLPEEGLKFMVYLQKENIIDESGMPKERFSAEFPKEGPSILRIQQVVRGDSAAYFCASSPLSQYEQYFGPGTRLTVT.

V is TRBV4-3 and J is TRBJ2-1; D might be TRBD2 (6 bases). Trimming cost V 1 base and J 8 bases, with 15 bases left between them. Germline CDR1 and CDR2: LGHNA and YSLEER. This CDR3 is built from 15 residues. CDR3 bases: TGCGCCAGCAGCCAAGCGGGAGAGGGAGGCGATGAGCAGTTCTTC. Translating it yields CASSQAGEGGDEQFF.

CDR3 protein: CASSLARTPLMEQYF. Here the CDR3 DNA reads TGTGCCAGCAGCTTAGCACGGACACCACTAATGGAGCAGTACTTC. The rearrangement links TRBV11-2 to TRBJ2-7, with D perhaps matching TRBD1 (5 bases). CDR3 size: 15 residues. Germline values: CDR1 SGHAT, CDR2 FQNNGV. V lost 1 base, J lost 7 bases, and 17 bases lay in between.

The chain joins TRBV12-3 or TRBV12-4 to TRBJ1-2; D may be TRBD1 (6 bases). The CDR3 covers 14 residues. Trimming left V 5 bases short and J 4 bases short, with 14 bases between. Written as DNA, the CDR3 is TGTGCCAGCAGTGGGGCTTGGGGGCCCTATGGCTACACCTTC. Encoded protein: CASSGAWGPYGYTF.

This clonotype was seen only a few times. The chain is built from TRBV20-1 and TRBJ2-7; D call uncertain. This CDR3 comprises 12 residues. V dropped 3 bases and J dropped 1 base, with 7 bases sitting between them. Germline CDR1 is DFQATT and CDR2 is SNEGSKA (reference sequence). CDR3 DNA: TGCAGTGCTAGCCAGCAATCCTACGAGCAGTACTTC. Amino acid sequence: CSASQQSYEQYF.

This clonotype was seen repeatedly, ten times or more. The chain has TRBV5-1 and TRBJ1-4; D possibly corresponds to TRBD1 (6 bases). The CDR3 extends over 14 amino acids. V was clipped by 2 bases and J by 8 bases, with 13 bases between them. Germline loops: CDR1 SGHRS, CDR2 YFSETQ. CDR3 sequence (DNA): TGCGCCAGCAGCTTATCAGGGGCAGACGAAAAACTGTTTTTT. It is translated as CASSLSGADEKLFF. Using reference TRBV5-1 and TRBJ1-4 for the parts outside the CDR3, the full variable domain is KAGVTQTPRYLIKTRGQQVTLSCSPISGHRSVSWYQQTPGQGLQFLFEYFSETQRNKGNFPGRFSGRQFSNSRSEMNVSTLELGDSALYLCASSLSGADEKLFFGSGTQLSVL.

The V and J genes are TRBV10-1 and TRBJ2-2; D unclear. Trimming shortened V by 6 bases and J by 1 base, and 6 bases separated the two germline ends. This CDR3 region has 13 residues. CDR1 is WNHNN and CDR2 is SYGVQD in the germline V gene (reference sequence). CDR3 region: CASREVNTGELFF. The DNA of the CDR3 is TGCGCCAGCAGAGAGGTGAACACCGGGGAGCTGTTTTTT.

This chain connects TRBV7-8 to TRBJ1-4; 8 bases line up with TRBD1. CDR1 SGHVS and CDR2 FQNEAQ come from the germline V gene. The CDR3 contains 15 residues. After removal of 5 bases from V and 7 bases from J, the junction contained 9 bases not matched to a gene. The chain's CDR3 is CASSHRDRLGEKLFF. DNA of the CDR3: TGTGCCAGCAGCCACCGGGACAGGTTGGGTGAAAAACTGTTTTTT.

The chain carries TRBV6-5 and TRBJ2-1; D is undetermined. Per the germline V gene, CDR1 is MNHEY and CDR2 is SVGAGI. The CDR3 is made up of 13 amino acids. V dropped 1 base and J dropped 8 bases, with 9 bases sitting between them. In DNA, the CDR3 is TGTGCCAGCAGTTACTTAACGGGTTATGAGCAGTTCTTC. Its protein is CASSYLTGYEQFF.

This clonotype was found many times. The chain is built from TRBV10-3 and TRBJ2-7, with D perhaps TRBD2 (7 bases). The ends were cut back, 2 bases at V and 2 bases at J, with 22 bases in the middle. The CDR3 runs 18 residues. In germline, CDR1 is ENHRY, CDR2 SYGVKD. DNA of the CDR3: TGTGCCATCAGTGAGAGGGAGGGGGAGAGGACTTTTCCCTACGAGCAGTACTTC. Amino acid sequence: CAISEREGERTFPYEQYF.

In this sample, this clonotype turned up a few times. J is TRBJ2-1 and V is TRBV2; D unclear. The germline V and J ends were trimmed by 4 bases and 9 bases, with 4 bases remaining between them. Per the germline V gene, CDR1 is SNHLY and CDR2 is FYNNEI. This CDR3 contains 10 residues. The CDR3 nucleotides are TGTGCCAGCAGTGTAACTGAGCAGTTCTTC. Protein: CASSVTEQFF.

This chain links TRBV24-1 with TRBJ2-1; the D gene is possibly TRBD2 (5 bases). V dropped 3 bases and J dropped 4 bases, with 12 bases sitting between them. Germline assignment: CDR1 KGHDR and CDR2 SFDVKD. This CDR3 has 15 residues. Here the CDR3 DNA reads TGTGCCACCAGTGATCGGGATTCAGGATACAATGAGCAGTTCTTC. This encodes CATSDRDSGYNEQFF.

V gene TRBV6-2 or TRBV6-3 combines with J gene TRBJ2-7; 9 nucleotides match TRBD1. The length of the CDR3 is 15 residues. V gave up 3 bases and J gave up 3 bases; unmatched junction bases: 6. Germline CDR1 MNHEY, CDR2 SVGEGT. CDR3 amino acids: CASSYYRGRGYEQYF. CDR3 nucleotide sequence: TGTGCCAGCAGTTATTACAGGGGGCGAGGCTACGAGCAGTACTTC.

The gene calls are TRBV20-1 and TRBJ2-4; TRBD1 agrees at 9 bases. The CDR3 loop spans 12 amino acids. Germline V CDR1 and CDR2: DFQATT, SNEGSKA (reference sequence). This CDR3 reads CSEVGQGNIQYF. The CDR3 region has the DNA TGCAGCGAGGTGGGACAGGGAAACATTCAGTACTTC.

The table lists this clonotype with many counts. This rearrangement joins TRBV7-8 to TRBJ2-2; D possibly corresponds to TRBD1 (5 bases). This CDR3 contains 17 residues. CDR1 is SGHVS, CDR2 FQNEAQ, per germline. With 0 bases removed from V and 1 base from J, the gap between germline ends came to 12 bases. CDR3 region: CASSLAFRTMNTGELFF. The CDR3 nucleotides are TGTGCCAGCAGCTTAGCCTTTAGGACAATGAACACCGGGGAGCTGTTTTTT.

This clonotype was found a few times. V gene TRBV12-3 or TRBV12-4 combines with J gene TRBJ2-1; 7 bases agree with TRBD2. The CDR3 extends over 15 amino acids. Losses at the gene ends were 7 bases for V and 9 bases for J; bases not matched to a gene: 15. CDR3 bases: TGTGCCAGCACCGCTACAGCTAGGGGAGGGAGTGAGCAGTTCTTC. Encoded protein: CASTATARGGSEQFF.

This clonotype was counted ten times or more. V is TRBV12-3 or TRBV12-4 and J is TRBJ1-5; no clear D. The ends were cut back, 5 bases at V and 1 base at J, with 9 bases in the middle. The CDR3 has 14 residues. The CDR3, as DNA: TGTGCCAGCAGTCCCCATTCGAGCAATCAGCCCCAGCATTTT. It specifies CASSPHSSNQPQHF.

This clonotype was seen a few times. V usage is TRBV7-2 and J usage is TRBJ2-1; tentatively, D is TRBD2 (6 bases). Trimming removed 0 bases from V and 11 bases from J, with 11 bases in between. The germline gives CDR1 SGHTA, CDR2 FQGNSA. CDR3 length: 13 amino acids. As DNA, the CDR3 is TGTGCCAGCAGCTTAGCTTTGGCGGGAAAGCAGTTCTTC. Encoded protein: CASSLALAGKQFF. The full variable domain, with the rest looked up from reference TRBV7-2 and TRBJ2-1, is GAGVSQSPSNKVTEKGKDVELRCDPISGHTALYWYRQSLGQGLEFLIYFQGNSAPDKSGLPSDRFSAERTGGSVSTLTIQRTQQEDSAVYLCASSLALAGKQFFGPGTRLTVL.

The rearrangement links TRBV4-3 to TRBJ2-1, with D perhaps matching TRBD1 (6 bases). CDR1 and CDR2 (germline): LGHNA, YSLEER. Deletions cut 1 base from V and 4 bases from J, with 26 bases between. The CDR3 runs to 20 residues. The CDR3 sequence is CASSQGINNLWTEIYNEQFF. CDR3 DNA sequence: TGCGCCAGCAGCCAAGGGATCAATAATTTATGGACAGAAATTTACAATGAGCAGTTCTTC.

The chain combines TRBV12-3 or TRBV12-4 with TRBJ2-3; 13 bases map to TRBD2. Trimming took 6 bases from V and 6 from J; bases not matched to a gene: 6. CDR3 length equals 15 residues. CDR3: CASRTGTSGKDTQYF. The CDR3 DNA reads TGTGCCAGCAGGACCGGGACTAGCGGGAAGGATACGCAGTATTTT.

To note about this clonotype: This may be a read error, as it is one base from a much larger clone. This sequence joins TRBV7-9 and TRBJ2-2; perhaps D is TRBD1 or TRBD2 (5 bases each). Germline V gives CDR1 SEHNR, CDR2 FQNEAQ (reference sequence). This CDR3 has 16 amino acids. V dropped 6 bases and J dropped 5 bases, with 19 bases sitting between them. The CDR3 DNA sequence: TGTGCCAGCAGTCCCCTCACCGGGACCCAAACCGGGGAGCTGTTTTTT. Residues: CASSPLTGTQTGELFF.

The table lists this clonotype with a few counts. The chain recombines TRBV10-3 with TRBJ1-5; D perhaps matches TRBD1 (5 bases). The CDR3 runs to 17 residues. Trimming took 3 bases from V and 6 from J, leaving 21 bases between them. From germline, CDR1 is ENHRY and CDR2 SYGVKD. CDR3 in DNA: TGTGCCATCAGTGACTCAGGGCCTCGTAGGATAAGTCAGCCCCAGCATTTT. Protein sequence: CAISDSGPRRISQPQHF.

The V and J genes are TRBV7-2 and TRBJ2-1; 8 bases map to TRBD2. V shed 5 bases, J shed 8 bases, and the junction held 8 bases outside the gene matches. This CDR3 comprises 14 residues. Germline CDR1 is SGHTA and CDR2 is FQGNSA. The CDR3 region has the DNA TGTGCCAGCAGCGGTCCGGGACTAGTCGATGAGCAGTTCTTC. Translated, it gives CASSGPGLVDEQFF.

This clonotype was picked up a small number of times. The chain carries TRBV7-8 and TRBJ2-1, with TRBD2 as a possible D gene (6 bases). CDR1 and CDR2 (germline): SGHVS, FQNEAQ. The V end was cut by 7 bases, the J end by 4 bases, with 26 bases between. This CDR3 contains 18 residues. The CDR3 DNA sequence: TGTGCCAGCACCGTAGCGGTTACGGGATCGATTCCTTACAATGAGCAGTTCTTC. This translates into CASTVAVTGSIPYNEQFF.